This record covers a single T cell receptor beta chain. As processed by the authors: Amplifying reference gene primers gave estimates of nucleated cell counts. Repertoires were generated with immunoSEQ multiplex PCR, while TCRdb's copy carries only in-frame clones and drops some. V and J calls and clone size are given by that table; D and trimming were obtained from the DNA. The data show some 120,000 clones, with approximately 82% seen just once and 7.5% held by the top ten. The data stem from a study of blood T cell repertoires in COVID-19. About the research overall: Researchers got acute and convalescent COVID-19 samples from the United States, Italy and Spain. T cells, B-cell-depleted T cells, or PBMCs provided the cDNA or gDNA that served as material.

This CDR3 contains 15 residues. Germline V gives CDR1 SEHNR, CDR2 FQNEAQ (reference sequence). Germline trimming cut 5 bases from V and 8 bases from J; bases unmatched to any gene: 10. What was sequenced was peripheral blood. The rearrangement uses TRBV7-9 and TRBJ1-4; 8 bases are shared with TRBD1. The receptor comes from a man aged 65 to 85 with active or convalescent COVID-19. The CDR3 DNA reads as TGTGCCAGCAGCGTACAGACAGGGGCGAAAGAAAAACTGTTTTTT. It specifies CASSVQTGAKEKLFF.